Listed below are T cell receptor beta chains from one sample, sequenced in a study of OX40 agonist ivuxolimab in advanced cancers. TCRdb keeps only in-frame clones here, not all; method: immunoSEQ multiplex PCR. The sample includes some 45,000 clones, roughly four fifths of them seen just once. Sequencing used CD4+ or CD8+ T cells sorted from blood, obtained in a trial of the OX40 agonist ivuxolimab. The receptors here all came from an adult with an advanced solid tumor such as melanoma, head and neck, liver or kidney cancer. CDR3s leave out the opening cysteine and the closing phenylalanine or tryptophan. Clone size is given for some rows only: seen once, a few or many times, or a class if the clone is expanded.

clone size	V gene	CDR3 protein
-	TRBV7-2	ASSPVAGPSYNEQF
once	TRBV29-1	SVPQGIRGYT
once	TRBV11-2	ASRDRGKSEQF
-	TRBV7-8	ASTPGLADRNEQF
-	TRBV9	ASSVDVRNYGYT
-	TRBV2	ASSPIFGTGELF
few	TRBV10-3	AISEGQGYT
few	TRBV11-2	ASSLGTVTEAF
-	TRBV19	ASSMWVDQPQH
-	TRBV13	ASSPPQGRDGYT
-	TRBV11-2	ASSFRGTDGYT
-	TRBV6-6	ASSPERDGQPQH
few	TRBV18	ASSPKPGQGRTDTQY
-	TRBV5-1	ASNEQF
-	TRBV9	ASRELRDTYEQY
-	TRBV6-1	ATNIMGEAF
-	TRBV25-1	ATRGGLHTDTQY
once	TRBV4-2	ASSQASGGVETQY
-	TRBV5-4	ASRDPTNYGYT
-	TRBV6-9	ASTYRGTGELF
-	TRBV6-6	AGGQGEETQY
-	TRBV30	AWSVRGLETQY
-	TRBV7-8	ASMERRATTDTQY
once	TRBV6-5	ASGGFDSYEQY
-	TRBV7-9	ASSDGNQPQH
-	TRBV9	ASSPDPGYSYNSPLH
-	TRBV15	ATSTGQGATAF
-	TRBV19	ASSTRPNSPLH
-	TRBV6-1	AGGGRQPQH
once	TRBV7-8	ASSLAAAKGEQY
-	TRBV2	ASSEIAGGQH
once	TRBV4-2	ASRGDGDRAGANVLT
once	TRBV28	ASKRVLFRVDYHTDTQY
-	TRBV19	ASSIEGSYEQY
-	TRBV9	ASSVQGISGSYNEQF
-	TRBV5-1	ASSQETNTEAF